One T cell receptor (beta chain) is described in this entry. Antigen specificity is unknown. This sample stems from a study of post-analysis software for immune sequencing data. Study conclusions and caveats: In multiple sclerosis, normalized Chao1 diversity was significantly below that of controls. TRBV5-6, TRBV5-1 and TRBV20-1 were among several TRBV segments more frequent in patients than controls.

From germline, CDR1 is MGHDK and CDR2 SYGVNS. V dropped 1 base and J dropped 6 bases, with 9 bases sitting between them. The length of the CDR3 is 13 residues. TCR beta cDNA libraries had unique molecular identifiers. One entry per CDR3 protein, called by TCRdb with MiXCR from the PCR reads. The sample holds roughly 870,000 distinct CDR3 sequences, approximately 50% seen once. Sequenced input: blood. The TCR sequence derives from a girl under 18 with multiple sclerosis. The chain is built from TRBV25-1 and TRBJ1-2, with unresolved D. CDR3 sequence (DNA): TGTGCCAGCAGTGAATCGACACCGGATGGCTACACCTTC. Translated, it gives CASSESTPDGYTF.